This T cell receptor beta chain comes out of a study of CD8+ T cells in alopecia areata. Study in general: Patients received oral tofacitinib, 5 to 10 mg twice daily, for moderate-to-severe alopecia areata. Study-level points and caveats: It was less clear whether patients shared TCRs than it was in mice, possibly because of HLA.

The V segment lost 6 bases and the J segment 3 bases; nucleotides outside the gene matches: 2. This CDR3 contains 13 residues. CDR1 GTSNPN and CDR2 SVGIG come from the germline V gene (reference sequence). Extraction and reverse transcription of RNA yielded cDNA as the sequencing template. Measured with immunoSEQ multiplex PCR; TCRdb has only the in-frame clones, and not every one. In the table there are about 97,000 clones, around 38% of which are singletons. Concerning this clone: Its antigen is unknown.

V usage is TRBV30 and J usage is TRBJ2-5; 12 positions agree with TRBD1. The receptor's source is a human donor with alopecia areata. Material: CD4+ T cells sorted from blood. The CDR3 nucleotides are TGTGCCTGTGGGACAGGGGGCGAAGAGACCCAGTACTTC. This gives the protein CACGTGGEETQYF.